This TCR beta chain was recovered during a study of cytomegalovirus exposure and HLA in healthy donors. PCR involved 60 Vbeta and 13 Jbeta primers. How the authors handled the data: The authors later counted roughly 79 million unique TCR beta chains, about 11 million of them shared. Clones were sequenced by immunoSEQ multiplex PCR, and TCRdb holds only the in-frame ones, with some missing. Clone size and the V and J calls come from that table; the DNA yielded D and trimming. The table shows roughly 200,000 clones, with roughly a tenth occurring only once. Deletions cut 6 bases from V and 1 base from J, with 15 bases between. Germline CDR1 is LGHNT and CDR2 is FRNRAP. This CDR3 is built from 15 residues.

The genes are TRBV12-5 and TRBJ2-5, with D perhaps matching TRBD2 (6 bases). The clonotype was recovered from a woman in her twenties or thirties in good health and CMV-seropositive. The specimen was PBMCs. The chain's CDR3 is CASGPVGGGQETQYF. The CDR3 bases are TGTGCTAGTGGCCCGGTGGGAGGAGGCCAAGAGACCCAGTACTTC.